The 28 T cell receptor beta chains below all came from one sample that was sequenced in a study of T-cell memory formation after mild COVID-19. TCRdb reprocessed the 5' RACE reads with MiXCR, giving one entry per CDR3 protein. This table holds roughly 550,000 distinct CDR3 sequences, roughly 20% found once. Sequencing used PBMCs or a T cell subset sorted from them (not recorded which). All receptors derive from an adult woman who had mild COVID-19 (a few samples of this study predate the infection). Cell type and time point are not known.

V usage is TRBV29-1 and J usage is TRBJ1-1, with D perhaps TRBD1 (5 bases). The CDR3 has 16 residues. CDR1 SQVTM and CDR2 ANQGSEA come from the germline V gene. The V end lost 0 bases, the J end lost 7 bases, and 21 bases lay between the germline ends. The CDR3 loop is CSVEDLDLGGVDEAFF. Written as DNA, the CDR3 is TGCAGCGTTGAAGATCTTGATTTGGGGGGGGTTGATGAAGCTTTCTTT.

The V call is TRBV7-9, the J call TRBJ2-1; D is perhaps TRBD2 (6 bases). Germline V lookup: CDR1 SEHNR, CDR2 FQNEAQ (reference sequence). This CDR3 is built from 15 residues. Trimming took 1 base from V and 6 from J, leaving 13 bases between them. CDR3 DNA sequence: TGTGCCAGCAGCTTAGGAGCGGGCGATACCAATGAGCAGTTCTTC. It codes for CASSLGAGDTNEQFF.

The chain employs TRBV12-3 or TRBV12-4 and TRBJ2-5, with a possible D match to TRBD2 (6 bases). The CDR3 covers 14 residues. Trimming shortened V by 3 bases and J by 4 bases, and 12 bases separated the two germline ends. CDR3 residues: CASSFGGSGETQYF. Written as DNA, the CDR3 is TGTGCCAGCAGTTTCGGGGGTTCAGGAGAGACCCAGTACTTC.

In this sample, this clonotype turned up many times. The J gene is TRBJ2-5, the V gene TRBV20-1, with TRBD1 matching over 9 bases. With V trimmed by 5 bases and J by 2 bases, 3 bases remained unmatched. From germline, CDR1 is DFQATT and CDR2 SNEGSKA (reference sequence). CDR3 length: 13 residues. This CDR3 reads CSAGQGKQETQYF. CDR3 nucleotide sequence: TGCAGTGCTGGACAGGGGAAGCAAGAGACCCAGTACTTC.

In this sample, this clonotype turned up a few times. J is TRBJ1-5 and V is TRBV6-5; D is perhaps TRBD1 (6 bases). This CDR3 is 13 amino acids long. Germline CDR1 MNHEY, CDR2 SVGAGI. V shed 5 bases and J shed 7 bases, with 12 bases lying between them. This CDR3 is CASSHGQTQPQHF. In nucleotides, the CDR3 is TGTGCCAGCAGTCACGGACAGACCCAGCCCCAGCATTTT.

This sequence joins TRBV14 and TRBJ1-1; TRBD1 might be the D (5 bases). The V gene lost 4 bases and the J gene lost 0 bases, with 15 bases spanning the gap. The CDR3 length is 16 residues. Looked up from germline, CDR1 is SGHDN and CDR2 is FVKESK. CDR3 residues: CASSPRQGTMNTEAFF. For the CDR3, the DNA is TGTGCCAGCAGCCCCCGGCAGGGTACCATGAACACTGAAGCTTTCTTT.

In its sample, this clonotype was seen many times. CDR3 in amino acids: CAWSPNRDTQYF. Written as DNA, the CDR3 is TGTGCCTGGAGCCCTAACAGGGATACGCAGTATTTT. The chain recombines TRBV30 with TRBJ2-3; D perhaps matches TRBD1 (5 bases). Germline values: CDR1 GTSNPN, CDR2 SVGIG (reference sequence). CDR3 size: 12 residues. Trimming stripped 3 bases from V and 6 bases from J, with 10 bases between.

The chain uses TRBV7-9 and TRBJ2-7; a possible D gene is TRBD1 (7 bases). This CDR3 spans 16 amino acids. V gave up 0 bases and J gave up 2 bases, with 14 bases separating them. Germline CDR1 is SEHNR and CDR2 is FQNEAQ (reference sequence). The CDR3 protein is CASSLAWGDRTYEQYF. In nucleotides, the CDR3 is TGTGCCAGCAGCTTAGCTTGGGGGGACAGAACCTACGAGCAGTACTTC.

This clonotype was recorded a few times. The chain carries TRBV5-6 and TRBJ1-1, with D unclear. Trimming took off 4 bases at V and 5 bases at J, with 12 bases between the two ends. Germline values: CDR1 SGHDT, CDR2 YYEEEE. CDR3 length: 13 amino acids. CDR3: CASSPDSGTEAFF. The CDR3 DNA sequence: TGTGCCAGCAGCCCCGATAGCGGGACTGAAGCTTTCTTT.

This clonotype has just a few counts. The chain carries TRBV20-1 and TRBJ2-7; 9 positions match TRBD2. The trim removed 4 bases at V and 0 bases at J, leaving 4 bases unmatched. Germline CDR1 DFQATT, CDR2 SNEGSKA (reference sequence). This CDR3 is built from 14 residues. The CDR3 spells CSATSGVLSYEQYF. The CDR3 nucleotides read TGCAGTGCTACTAGCGGGGTTCTCTCCTACGAGCAGTACTTC.

The chain employs TRBV29-1 and TRBJ2-2, with D unclear. The CDR3 spans 17 residues. The germline V and J ends were trimmed by 4 bases and 4 bases, with 22 bases remaining between them. Germline V gene data show CDR1 as SQVTM and CDR2 as ANQGSEA. CDR3 sequence: CSVVPSRNRFPTGELFF. The CDR3, as DNA: TGCAGCGTTGTCCCCTCCCGGAATCGCTTTCCCACCGGGGAGCTGTTTTTT.

The V and J genes are TRBV20-1 and TRBJ1-1, with D tentatively TRBD1 (5 bases). V was trimmed by 6 bases and J by 3 bases, leaving 26 bases between them. CDR3 length: 17 amino acids. Germline CDR1 reads DFQATT; CDR2 reads SNEGSKA (reference sequence). Written as DNA, the CDR3 is TGCAGTGCCCACGGAAGGGACTCCTTTGCTGGGGACACTGAAGCTTTCTTT. Translation gives CSAHGRDSFAGDTEAFF.

The table lists this clonotype with a few counts. The rearrangement links TRBV12-5 to TRBJ2-3; D tentatively reads TRBD1 or TRBD2 (5 bases each). V was trimmed by 0 bases and J by 2 bases, leaving 12 bases between them. This CDR3 is 16 amino acids long. CDR1 and CDR2 (germline): LGHNT, FRNRAP. The CDR3 nucleotides read TGTGCTAGTGGTTTGGTACTGGGGACCAACACAGATACGCAGTATTTT. As protein: CASGLVLGTNTDTQYF.

A few counts support this clonotype. This chain uses TRBV29-1 with TRBJ1-1; D unclear. Per the germline V gene, CDR1 is SQVTM and CDR2 is ANQGSEA. The V end was cut by 5 bases, the J end by 5 bases, with 15 bases between. The CDR3 is 13 amino acids. The CDR3 is CSVSHWVRTEAFF. CDR3 in DNA: TGCAGCGTTTCTCACTGGGTGCGAACTGAAGCTTTCTTT.

V is TRBV20-1 and J is TRBJ2-1; D remains unclear. The V end was cut by 1 base, the J end by 0 bases, with 10 bases between. The CDR3 loop spans 15 amino acids. Germline assignment: CDR1 DFQATT and CDR2 SNEGSKA (reference sequence). CDR3 coding DNA: TGCAGTGCTAGAGGGAATAAAAGCTCCTACAATGAGCAGTTCTTC. Translating it yields CSARGNKSSYNEQFF.

This sequence joins TRBV20-1 and TRBJ1-1; no firm D call. The V end lost 4 bases, the J end lost 0 bases, and 6 bases lay between the germline ends. Per the germline V gene, CDR1 is DFQATT and CDR2 is SNEGSKA (reference sequence). The CDR3 extends over 12 amino acids. CDR3 amino acids: CSAKVMNTEAFF. CDR3 nucleotide sequence: TGCAGTGCTAAAGTGATGAACACTGAAGCTTTCTTT.

This clonotype was observed a few times. The chain carries TRBV5-5 and TRBJ1-2; 10 nucleotides match TRBD1. This CDR3 has 15 amino acids. CDR1 and CDR2 (germline): SGHKS, YYEKEE (reference sequence). V was clipped by 4 bases and J by 2 bases; unmatched bases: 5. The CDR3 here is CASSPRDRGNYGYTF. CDR3 sequence (DNA): TGTGCCAGCAGCCCCAGGGACAGGGGAAACTATGGCTACACCTTC.

This clonotype has more than one count but fewer than ten. The J gene is TRBJ2-3, the V gene TRBV7-8; the D gene is possibly TRBD2 (6 bases). CDR1 and CDR2 (germline): SGHVS, FQNEAQ. The CDR3 consists of 16 residues. Trimming stripped 4 bases from V and 0 bases from J, with 14 bases between. CDR3 loop: CASSSRGTRSTDTQYF. In DNA, the CDR3 is TGTGCCAGCAGCTCCCGGGGGACTCGGAGCACAGATACGCAGTATTTT.

This clonotype has ten or more counts. The chain recombines TRBV7-2 with TRBJ2-1, with D unresolved. The CDR3 consists of 12 residues. Trimming shortened V by 6 bases and J by 1 base, and 4 bases separated the two germline ends. The germline V gene has CDR1 SGHTA and CDR2 FQGNSA. CDR3 coding DNA: TGTGCCAGCAGGCGATCCTACAATGAGCAGTTCTTC. Protein product: CASRRSYNEQFF.

At least ten counts were recorded for this clonotype. The V gene is TRBV7-8, the J gene TRBJ1-2, with D unresolved. Trimming took 5 bases from V and 7 from J, leaving 20 bases between them. The germline V gene has CDR1 SGHVS and CDR2 FQNEAQ. CDR3 length: 15 amino acids. The CDR3 DNA reads as TGTGCCAGCAGCCCAGGCCCCCGGAATTTTGGTGGCTACACCTTC. Encoded protein: CASSPGPRNFGGYTF.

The V gene is TRBV24-1, the J gene TRBJ2-3, with 11 bases fitting TRBD1. J was trimmed by 6 bases and V by 4 bases; bases with no gene match: 5. Looked up from germline, CDR1 is KGHDR and CDR2 is SFDVKD. The CDR3 totals 15 residues. The CDR3 protein is CATSEGQGARDTQYF. Written as DNA, the CDR3 is TGTGCCACCAGTGAAGGACAGGGGGCTCGTGATACGCAGTATTTT.

Only a few counts were recorded for this clonotype. The rearrangement joins TRBV27 to TRBJ1-1; D gene uncertain. The CDR3 covers 13 residues. V gave up 3 bases and J gave up 2 bases, with 7 bases separating them. Germline loops: CDR1 MNHEY, CDR2 SMNVEV (reference sequence). CDR3 DNA: TGTGCCAGCAGTTTGATAGATAACACTGAAGCTTTCTTT. It codes for CASSLIDNTEAFF.

V is TRBV7-2 and J is TRBJ2-2; 10 nucleotides agree with TRBD1. Looked up from germline, CDR1 is SGHTA and CDR2 is FQGNSA. The CDR3 is made up of 16 amino acids. V lost 4 bases and J lost 4; bases outside the gene matches: 6. In DNA, the CDR3 is TGTGCCAGCAGCTCCCAGACAGGGGGCATCACCGGGGAGCTGTTTTTT. It specifies CASSSQTGGITGELFF.

This clonotype was found a few times. J is TRBJ2-3 and V is TRBV7-9, with TRBD2 as a possible D gene (6 bases). CDR1 is SEHNR and CDR2 is FQNEAQ in the germline V gene (reference sequence). Deletions cut 6 bases from V and 4 bases from J, with 17 bases between. The CDR3 contains 15 residues. The CDR3 is CASSQILAPPDTQYF. Written as DNA, the CDR3 is TGTGCCAGCAGTCAGATTCTAGCGCCCCCAGATACGCAGTATTTT.

V usage is TRBV5-1 and J usage is TRBJ2-7; TRBD2 matches 15 bases. This CDR3 is 17 amino acids long. In germline, CDR1 is SGHRS, CDR2 YFSETQ. The junction had 3 bases not matched to a gene; V was cut back by 0 bases and J by 2 bases. CDR3 nucleotides: TGCGCCAGCAGCTTGGAGGGACTAGCGGGGGGCACCTACGAGCAGTACTTC. Translating gives CASSLEGLAGGTYEQYF.

This chain joins TRBV15 and TRBJ2-7, with TRBD1 matching 8 bases. V gave up 0 bases and J gave up 4 bases; unmatched junction bases: 8. The V gene's germline CDR1 is LNHNV and CDR2 YYDKDF (reference sequence). The length of the CDR3 is 16 residues. The CDR3 DNA reads as TGTGCCACCAGCAGAGATCGATTTGGACAGGGTTACGAGCAGTACTTC. Its protein is CATSRDRFGQGYEQYF.

V and J are TRBV24-1 and TRBJ1-1; TRBD1 aligns across 7 bases. CDR1 is KGHDR, CDR2 SFDVKD, per germline. The CDR3 has 13 residues. V lost 9 bases, J lost 5 bases, and 8 bases stayed unmatched. The CDR3 bases are TGTGCCACCTCAACAGGGGCCGGTACTGAAGCTTTCTTT. This sequence encodes CATSTGAGTEAFF.

There are a few counts of this clonotype. The J gene is TRBJ1-4, the V gene TRBV25-1, with TRBD1 identical over 8 bases. The V and J ends lost 4 bases and 5 bases, in that order; junction bases with no gene match: 3. Germline V gene lookup returns CDR1 MGHDK and CDR2 SYGVNS. The CDR3 length is 14 residues. In DNA form, the CDR3 reads TGTGCCAGCAGTGGGACAGGGTCCAATGAAAAACTGTTTTTT. Protein product: CASSGTGSNEKLFF.